Below, 14 T cell receptor beta chains from the same sample are listed, as sequenced in a study of human T cells and chemical hapten exposure. TCRdb re-called the RACE reads with MiXCR, one entry per CDR3 protein. The sample includes roughly 50,000 distinct CDR3 sequences, around 10% of them seen just once. Time point given: pre-sensitization, week 0. Treatment of the sample: therapeutic diphenylcyclopropenone sensitization with weekly scalp DPC. Material: whole blood, obtained in connection with sensitization to the hapten diphenylcyclopropenone (DPC). All receptors derive from a man between 35 and 55 years old with alopecia areata. Some clones in this sample may be carry-over from other donors' samples.

This clonotype was counted ten times or more. This rearrangement joins TRBV7-8 to TRBJ2-1; 7 nucleotides match TRBD2. Trimming at V came to 1 base and at J to 3 bases, leaving 15 bases not matched to a gene. The CDR3 is made up of 19 amino acids. Germline loops: CDR1 SGHVS, CDR2 FQNEAQ. The CDR3 sequence: CASSLGGGRGSSLYNEQFF. The CDR3 DNA sequence: TGTGCCAGCAGCTTAGGAGGCGGGAGAGGCTCCAGTCTCTACAATGAGCAGTTCTTC.

This chain joins TRBV7-8 and TRBJ1-6, with D perhaps TRBD1 (6 bases). CDR3 length: 17 residues. In germline, CDR1 is SGHVS, CDR2 FQNEAQ. Trimming cost V 4 bases and J 0 bases, with 13 bases left between them. The CDR3: CASSSMTGSSYNSPLHF. DNA for the CDR3: TGTGCCAGCAGCTCCATGACAGGAAGCTCCTATAATTCACCCCTCCACTTT.

This clonotype was seen at least ten times. The J gene is TRBJ2-7, the V gene TRBV12-3 or TRBV12-4; 13 nucleotides line up with TRBD2. Unmatched junction bases numbered 3, after V lost 5 bases and J lost 2 bases. This CDR3 is 15 amino acids long. CDR3 sequence: CASSPTSGRAYEQYF. CDR3 in DNA: TGTGCCAGCAGTCCAACTAGCGGGAGGGCCTACGAGCAGTACTTC.

This clonotype was seen repeatedly, ten times or more. The chain uses TRBV24-1 and TRBJ2-1, with D possibly TRBD1 on 5 matching bases. Trimming shortened V by 5 bases and J by 6 bases, and 22 bases separated the two germline ends. The CDR3 loop spans 17 amino acids. CDR1 KGHDR and CDR2 SFDVKD come from the germline V gene. The CDR3 region is CATSAAGHGLRVNEQFF. The CDR3 DNA follows: TGTGCCACCAGTGCCGCCGGACACGGCCTACGAGTCAATGAGCAGTTCTTC.

The J gene is TRBJ1-1, the V gene TRBV6-1; unclear D gene. The CDR3 covers 15 residues. Per germline, CDR1 MNHNS and CDR2 SASEGT. Trimming removed 5 bases from V and 2 bases from J, with 15 bases in between. CDR3 region: CASSFQETFNTEAFF. DNA for the CDR3: TGTGCCAGCAGTTTCCAGGAAACCTTCAACACTGAAGCTTTCTTT.

This clonotype was found many times. The chain uses TRBV7-8 and TRBJ2-5; TRBD1 matches 9 bases. V was clipped by 1 base and J by 4 bases; unmatched bases: 4. The CDR3 runs to 15 residues. The germline gives CDR1 SGHVS, CDR2 FQNEAQ. The DNA for the CDR3 is TGTGCCAGCAGCTTAGGACAGGGGGAAATAGAGACCCAGTACTTC. It yields the protein CASSLGQGEIETQYF. The variable domain in full, completed from reference TRBV7-8 and TRBJ2-5, reads GAGVSQSPRYKVAKRGQDVALRCDPISGHVSLFWYQQALGQGPEFLTYFQNEAQLDKSGLPSDRFFAERPEGSVSTLKIQRTQQEDSAVYLCASSLGQGEIETQYFGPGTRLLVL.

This clonotype was seen many times. This rearrangement joins TRBV9 to TRBJ2-7; perhaps TRBD1 as D (5 bases). The germline gives CDR1 SGDLS, CDR2 YYNGEE. Trimming stripped 0 bases from V and 3 bases from J, with 10 bases between. The CDR3 spans 14 residues. The DNA for the CDR3 is TGTGCCAGCAGCGTAGAGGCAGGGAACTACGAGCAGTACTTC. Translating gives CASSVEAGNYEQYF.

This clonotype occurred a few times. The genes are TRBV27 and TRBJ2-1; D is possibly TRBD1 (5 bases). Per germline, CDR1 MNHEY and CDR2 SMNVEV (reference sequence). V was trimmed by 8 bases and J by 9 bases, leaving 23 bases between them. The CDR3 loop spans 15 amino acids. This chain's CDR3 is CASPKGEVGYFEQFF. The CDR3 region has the DNA TGTGCCAGCCCCAAAGGGGAAGTGGGCTATTTTGAGCAGTTCTTC.

The rearrangement uses TRBV5-6 and TRBJ1-5; possibly TRBD1 for D (5 bases). The CDR3 contains 16 residues. CDR1 and CDR2 (germline): SGHDT, YYEEEE. V lost 1 base and J lost 8, with 19 bases in between. In nucleotides, the CDR3 is TGTGCCAGCAGCTTGCGATTGCCGGGGCACCAGGAGCCCCAGCATTTT. Its protein product is CASSLRLPGHQEPQHF.

In its sample, this clonotype was seen a few times. The chain employs TRBV6-5 and TRBJ2-3; TRBD2 agrees at 7 bases. The J segment lost 7 bases and the V segment lost 2 bases, leaving 15 bases of the junction unmatched. Germline CDR1 MNHEY, CDR2 SVGAGI. The CDR3 runs to 17 residues. Here the CDR3 reads CASSYQRRGGSRNTQYF. For the CDR3, the DNA is TGTGCCAGCAGTTACCAGAGACGGGGCGGGAGTAGGAATACGCAGTATTTT.

This clonotype was picked up a small number of times. V is TRBV6-5 and J is TRBJ2-6; TRBD1 aligns across 7 bases. The trim removed 5 bases at V and 2 bases at J, leaving 6 bases unmatched. Germline CDR1 and CDR2: MNHEY and SVGAGI. This CDR3 has 16 residues. The DNA of the CDR3 is TGTGCCAGCAGTATGGGAGACAGGGCTGGGGCCAACGTCCTGACTTTC. Its protein is CASSMGDRAGANVLTF.

The J gene is TRBJ1-1, the V gene TRBV20-1; D is undetermined. Germline-derived CDR1 and CDR2 are DFQATT and SNEGSKA (reference sequence). The CDR3 sequence is 14 residues long. The V end lost 0 bases, the J end lost 5 bases, and 13 bases lay between the germline ends. The DNA of the CDR3 is TGCAGTGCTAGAGATGTGGGTACGTGGACTGAAGCTTTCTTT. Translated: CSARDVGTWTEAFF.

This clonotype occurred many times. The chain joins TRBV28 to TRBJ2-5; D is perhaps TRBD1 (5 bases). V gave up 6 bases and J gave up 9 bases, with 14 bases separating them. This CDR3 has 12 amino acids. The germline V gene has CDR1 MDHEN and CDR2 SYDVKM. CDR3 residues: CASRLGAGPQYF. The CDR3 DNA sequence: TGTGCCAGCAGATTAGGGGCAGGGCCCCAGTACTTC.

At least ten counts were recorded for this clonotype. The gene calls are TRBV10-2 and TRBJ2-3; weak D call: TRBD1 (5 bases). V gave up 0 bases and J gave up 2 bases, with 15 bases separating them. Germline CDR1 WSHSY, CDR2 SAAADI. The CDR3 extends over 17 amino acids. The CDR3 reads CASSESYEAQATDTQYF. CDR3 nucleotides: TGCGCCAGCAGTGAGTCGTATGAGGCACAGGCCACAGATACGCAGTATTTT.